This TCR beta chain was identified in a study of blood T cell repertoires in COVID-19. On the study more broadly: The samples span acute and convalescent COVID-19 from the United States, Italy and Spain. PBMCs, B-cell-depleted T cells, or T cells were the source of the cDNA or gDNA that made up the material.

Per the original methods: Researchers report that nucleated cell counts were estimated from reference gene primer amplification. The repertoire was sequenced with immunoSEQ multiplex PCR; TCRdb's copy has only in-frame clones and lacks some. V and J calls and clone size are as listed in that table; D and trimming were resolved from the DNA. The repertoire consists of hundreds of thousands of clones, with 70% to 90% occurring once and the leading ten covering under 2.5%. With V trimmed by 4 bases and J by 2 bases, 6 bases remained unmatched. This CDR3 comprises 16 residues. Germline V gene sequence: CDR1 MNHNY, CDR2 SVGAGI (reference sequence).

Material: peripheral blood. The clonotype was recovered from a woman in her thirties or forties who had recovered from COVID-19. The V and J genes are TRBV6-6 and TRBJ2-3; 10 bases align to TRBD2. CDR3 residues: CASSFPAGGNTDTQYF. CDR3 DNA: TGTGCCAGCAGTTTTCCAGCGGGAGGGAACACAGATACGCAGTATTTT.